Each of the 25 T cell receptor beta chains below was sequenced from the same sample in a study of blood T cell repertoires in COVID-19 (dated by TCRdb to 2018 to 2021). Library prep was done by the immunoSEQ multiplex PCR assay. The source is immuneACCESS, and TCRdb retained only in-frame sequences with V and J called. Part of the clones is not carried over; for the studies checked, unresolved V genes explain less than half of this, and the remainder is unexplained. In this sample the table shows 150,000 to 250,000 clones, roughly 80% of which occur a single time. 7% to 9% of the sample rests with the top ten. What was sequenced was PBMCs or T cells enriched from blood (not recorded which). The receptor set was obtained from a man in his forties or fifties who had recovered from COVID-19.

The CDR3 region is CASSIGLAGRSNEQFF. The CDR3 nucleotides are TGCGCCAGCAGCATAGGACTAGCGGGGAGGTCCAATGAGCAGTTCTTC. The chain uses TRBV5-1 and TRBJ2-1; 12 positions agree with TRBD2. Germline CDR1 and CDR2: SGHRS and YFSETQ. This CDR3 spans 16 amino acids. The V gene end was trimmed by 4 bases and the J gene end by 6 bases; junction bases not matched to a gene: 8.

The CDR3 DNA sequence: TGTGCCAGCAGCCAAGATTCGGAGGGGTCGGATGGCTACACCTTC. Amino acid sequence: CASSQDSEGSDGYTF. The chain employs TRBV4-2 and TRBJ1-2; possible D gene TRBD1, 5 bases. Germline values: CDR1 LGHNA, CDR2 YNFKEQ. V was clipped by 0 bases and J by 6 bases, with 14 bases between them. The CDR3 extends over 15 amino acids.

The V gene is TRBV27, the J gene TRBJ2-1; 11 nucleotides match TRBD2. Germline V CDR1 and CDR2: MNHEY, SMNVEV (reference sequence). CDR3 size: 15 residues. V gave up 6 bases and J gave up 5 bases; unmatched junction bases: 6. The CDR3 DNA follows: TGTGCCAGCAGCCCTAGCGGGGGGCGACACAATGAGCAGTTCTTC. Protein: CASSPSGGRHNEQFF.

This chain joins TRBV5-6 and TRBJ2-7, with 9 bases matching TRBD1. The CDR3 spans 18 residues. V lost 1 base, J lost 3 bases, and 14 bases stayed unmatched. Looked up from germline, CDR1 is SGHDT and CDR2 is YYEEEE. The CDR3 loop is CASSLSLSLRDRDYEQYF. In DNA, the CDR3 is TGTGCCAGCAGCTTGAGTTTGTCTTTAAGGGACAGGGACTACGAGCAGTACTTC.

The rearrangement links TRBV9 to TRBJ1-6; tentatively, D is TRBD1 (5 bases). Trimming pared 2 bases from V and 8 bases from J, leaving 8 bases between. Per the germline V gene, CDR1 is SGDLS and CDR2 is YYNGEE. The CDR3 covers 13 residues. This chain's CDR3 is CASSVTGDSPLHF. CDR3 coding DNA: TGTGCCAGCAGCGTTACAGGAGATTCACCCCTCCACTTT.

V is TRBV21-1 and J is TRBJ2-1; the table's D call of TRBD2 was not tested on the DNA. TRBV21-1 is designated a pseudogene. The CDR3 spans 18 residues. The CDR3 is CASSRSLRGHWEYNEQFF. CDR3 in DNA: TGTGCCAGCAGCAGATCCCTCAGAGGGCACTGGGAGTACAATGAGCAGTTCTTC.

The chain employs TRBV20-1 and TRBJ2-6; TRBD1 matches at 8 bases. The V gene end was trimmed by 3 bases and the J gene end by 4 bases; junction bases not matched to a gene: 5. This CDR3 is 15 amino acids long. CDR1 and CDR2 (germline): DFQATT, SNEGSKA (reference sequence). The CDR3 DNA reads TGCAGTGCTAGTGCAGGGGGCCCCGGGGCCAACGTCCTGACTTTC. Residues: CSASAGGPGANVLTF.

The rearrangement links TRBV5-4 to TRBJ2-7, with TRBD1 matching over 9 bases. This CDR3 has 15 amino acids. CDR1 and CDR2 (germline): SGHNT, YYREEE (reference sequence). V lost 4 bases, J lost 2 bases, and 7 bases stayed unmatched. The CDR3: CASSPSRDRAYEQYF. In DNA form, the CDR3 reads TGTGCCAGCAGCCCCTCCCGGGACAGGGCCTACGAGCAGTACTTC.

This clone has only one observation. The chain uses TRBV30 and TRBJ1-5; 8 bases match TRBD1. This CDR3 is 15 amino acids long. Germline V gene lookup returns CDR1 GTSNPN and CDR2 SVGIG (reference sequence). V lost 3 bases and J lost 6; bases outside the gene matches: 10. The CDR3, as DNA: TGTGCCTGGAGCCTCGGACAGGGCTCTTCTCAGCCCCAGCATTTT. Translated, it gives CAWSLGQGSSQPQHF.

Written as DNA, the CDR3 is TGTGCCAGCAGCCCCAACAGGGCCTCAAGTGGCTACACCTTC. Protein: CASSPNRASSGYTF. The gene calls are TRBV3-1 (or the pseudogene TRBV3-2) and TRBJ1-2; D is possibly TRBD1 (6 bases). The CDR3 contains 14 residues. Trimming pared 4 bases from V and 7 bases from J, leaving 16 bases between. In germline, CDR1 is LGHDT, CDR2 YNNKEL (reference sequence).

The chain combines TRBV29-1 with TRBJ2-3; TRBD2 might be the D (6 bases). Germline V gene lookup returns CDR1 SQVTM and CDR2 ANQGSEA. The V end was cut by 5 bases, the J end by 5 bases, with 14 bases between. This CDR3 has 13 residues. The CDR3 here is CSVRSSAIDTQYF. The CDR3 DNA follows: TGCAGCGTTAGGTCTAGCGCTATAGATACGCAGTATTTT.

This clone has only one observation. This CDR3 is CASSPRTSDEQYF. CDR3 bases: TGTGCCAGTAGTCCCAGGACTAGCGACGAGCAGTACTTC. V gene TRBV19 combines with J gene TRBJ2-7, with 9 bases aligning to TRBD2. V lost 5 bases and J lost 5; bases outside the gene matches: 4. The CDR3 extends over 13 amino acids. The germline CDR1 and CDR2 sequences are LNHDA and SQIVND (reference sequence). Together with reference TRBV19 and TRBJ2-7, the CDR3 gives the full variable domain: DGGITQSPKYLFRKEGQNVTLSCEQNLNHDAMYWYRQDPGQGLRLIYYSQIVNDFQKGDIAEGYSVSREKKESFPLTVTSAQKNPTAFYLCASSPRTSDEQYFGPGTRLTVT.

CDR3 bases: TGTGCCAGCAGCTTAGTACCGGTCTTCACAGATACGCAGTATTTT. Its protein is CASSLVPVFTDTQYF. The chain uses TRBV11-2 and TRBJ2-3; D uncertain. CDR1 is SGHAT and CDR2 is FQNNGV in the germline V gene. CDR3 length: 15 residues. Trimming removed 1 base at V and 2 bases at J, with 10 bases between.

The CDR3 nucleotides are TGTGCCAGCAGCTTAGCCGGGACAGGGGATGAAAAACTGTTTTTT. Translated, it gives CASSLAGTGDEKLFF. The chain combines TRBV11-1 with TRBJ1-4; 10 bases line up with TRBD1. Germline-derived CDR1 and CDR2 are SGHAT and FQDESV (reference sequence). The V gene end was trimmed by 0 bases and the J gene end by 6 bases; junction bases not matched to a gene: 1. The CDR3 consists of 15 residues.

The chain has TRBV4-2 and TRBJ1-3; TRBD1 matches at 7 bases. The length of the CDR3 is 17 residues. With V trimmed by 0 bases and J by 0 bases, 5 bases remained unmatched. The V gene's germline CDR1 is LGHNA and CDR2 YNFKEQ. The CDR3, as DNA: TGTGCCAGCAGCCAAGAAGGGACAGTGAACTCTGGAAACACCATATATTTT. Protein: CASSQEGTVNSGNTIYF.

The CDR3 DNA follows: TGCAGCGTTGACCAGGCGGGGGCAAAGGCGCTATATGGCTACACCTTC. Protein sequence: CSVDQAGAKALYGYTF. The chain has TRBV29-1 and TRBJ1-2; a possible D gene is TRBD1 (6 bases). There are 16 residues in the CDR3. The V and J ends lost 3 bases and 5 bases respectively, with 22 bases between them. CDR1 is SQVTM, CDR2 ANQGSEA, per germline.

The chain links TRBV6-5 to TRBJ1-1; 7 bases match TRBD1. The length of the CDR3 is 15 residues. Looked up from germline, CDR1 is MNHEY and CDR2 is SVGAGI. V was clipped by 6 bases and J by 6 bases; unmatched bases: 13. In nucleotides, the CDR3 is TGTGCCAGCAGGGGGGGATTCACAGGGGACGCTGAAGCTTTCTTT. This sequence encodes CASRGGFTGDAEAFF.

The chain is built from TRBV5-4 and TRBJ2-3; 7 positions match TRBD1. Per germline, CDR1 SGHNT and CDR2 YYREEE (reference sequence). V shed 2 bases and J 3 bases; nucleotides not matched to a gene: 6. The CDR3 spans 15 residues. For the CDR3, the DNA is TGTGCCAGCAGCTTAGGAGACAGGGATACAGATACGCAGTATTTT. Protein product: CASSLGDRDTDTQYF.

Here the CDR3 reads CASSQNRDSGSPLHF. CDR3 coding DNA: TGCGCCAGCAGCCAAAACCGGGACAGTGGTTCACCCCTCCACTTT. J is TRBJ1-6 and V is TRBV4-1; 7 bases agree with TRBD1. V trimming: 2 bases; J trimming: 9 bases; junction bases outside the gene matches: 7. The CDR3 runs 15 residues. Germline V lookup: CDR1 MGHRA, CDR2 YSYEKL.

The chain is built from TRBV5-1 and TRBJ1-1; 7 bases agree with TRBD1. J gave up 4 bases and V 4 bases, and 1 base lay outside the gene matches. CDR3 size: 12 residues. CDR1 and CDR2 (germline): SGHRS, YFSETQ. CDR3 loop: CASSAGGTEAFF. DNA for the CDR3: TGCGCCAGCAGCGCAGGGGGCACTGAAGCTTTCTTT.

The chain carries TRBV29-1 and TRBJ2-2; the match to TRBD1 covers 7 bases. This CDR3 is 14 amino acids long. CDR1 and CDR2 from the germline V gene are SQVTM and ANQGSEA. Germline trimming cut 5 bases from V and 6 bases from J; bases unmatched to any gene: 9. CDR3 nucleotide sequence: TGCAGCGTTCAACGGGACAGATTGGCCGGGGAGCTGTTTTTT. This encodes CSVQRDRLAGELFF.

The CDR3 loop reads CASTQIWGGEKLFF. The CDR3 DNA reads TGTGCCAGCACCCAAATATGGGGAGGCGAAAAACTGTTTTTT. V is TRBV6-5 and J is TRBJ1-4; no reliable D call. CDR3 length: 14 amino acids. Deletions cut 7 bases from V and 8 bases from J, with 17 bases between. Germline V gives CDR1 MNHEY, CDR2 SVGAGI.

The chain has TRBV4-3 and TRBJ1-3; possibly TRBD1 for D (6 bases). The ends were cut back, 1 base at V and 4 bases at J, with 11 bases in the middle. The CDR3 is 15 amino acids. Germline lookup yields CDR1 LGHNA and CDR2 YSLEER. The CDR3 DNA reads TGCGCCAGCAGCCAAGCTACGCAGGGGGGAAACACCATATATTTT. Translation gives CASSQATQGGNTIYF.

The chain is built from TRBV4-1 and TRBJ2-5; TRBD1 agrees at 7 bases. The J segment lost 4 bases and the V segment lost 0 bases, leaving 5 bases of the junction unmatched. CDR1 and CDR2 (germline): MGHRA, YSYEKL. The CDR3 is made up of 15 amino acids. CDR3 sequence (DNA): TGCGCCAGCAGCCAAGAAGGGGGCCAAGGAGAGACCCAGTACTTC. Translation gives CASSQEGGQGETQYF.

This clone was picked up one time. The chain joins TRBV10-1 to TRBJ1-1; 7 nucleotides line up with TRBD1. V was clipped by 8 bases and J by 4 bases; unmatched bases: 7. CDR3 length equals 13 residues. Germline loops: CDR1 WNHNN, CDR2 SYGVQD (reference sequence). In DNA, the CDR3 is TGCGCCAGCGGTAAGGGGGCGAGCACTGAAGCTTTCTTT. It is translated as CASGKGASTEAFF.